This T cell receptor beta chain is drawn from a study of low-dose radiotherapy and immunotherapy resistance in tumors (dated by TCRdb to between 2021 and 2024). Turning to the overall study: In Cohort 1, each fraction delivered 0.5 Gy every 2 weeks, and the prescribed total PTV dose was 6.5 Gy. Patients took aspirin 300 mg orally once daily for four cycles, starting on cycle 1 day 1. Eight patients were included in the translational analysis: three from the first dose cohort and the first five from the second dose cohort. Intravenous cyclophosphamide at 200 mg/m2 was administered every two weeks, one day ahead of each radiation and immunotherapy administration. For Cohort 2, the dose was 1 Gy per fraction given every two weeks, adding up to 13 Gy in total across 26 weeks. Trial participants were not randomized into treatment groups. Patients were given nivolumab as a 240 mg flat dose every two weeks and ipilimumab at 1 mg/kg every six weeks, with both drugs delivered intravenously.

For CDR1 and CDR2, the germline V gene lists MNHEY and SVGAGI. The CDR3 runs 17 amino acids, cysteine and phenylalanine included. The entry retains the CDR3 DNA only, 51 bases that are in frame from base 1. V is trimmed back by 2 bases and J by 4 bases, and the junction contains 10 bases that no gene match accounts for. The time point label on this specimen signifies: before trial treatment. The donors came from RACIN, which was a single-arm phase I dose-escalation trial that paired nivolumab and ipilimumab with aspirin, low-dose cyclophosphamide and low-dose radiotherapy. Patients with advanced, TIL-negative solid tumors were considered eligible. This clonotype appeared many times. Its antigen is unknown. Base qualities are not recorded, but no much larger clone differs from it by a single base. The instrument given in TCRdb is Illumina HiSeq 2500. Superscript III and a set of TRAV- and TRBV-specific primers were used to synthesize first-strand cDNA, so that both TCRalpha and TCRbeta chains were covered. TCRs were amplified for 20 PCR cycles with Phusion, using a constant-region primer paired with the adapter attached to the V primers. The MessageAmp II aRNA Amplification Kit was used to amplify the isolated mRNA, with in vitro transcription run for approximately 15 hours at 37 degrees C. The Dynabeads mRNA DIRECT Purification Kit was used to isolate the mRNA for TCR sequencing. A second approximately 23-cycle Phusion PCR added indexed Illumina adapters, and products were purified with AMPure XP beads. In the original analysis: Using custom Perl scripts, TCR sequences that encoded the same protein were pooled, out-of-frame sequences were dropped, and the abundance of each clonotype was calculated. Any TCR sequence backed by just one read was left out of the analysis. Repertoire metrics included Shannon entropy, Gini index, clonality, richness, and frequency of TCRs shared between repertoires. TCRdb ran its own pipeline on the public reads, namely fastp trimming at Q25 and MiXCR clone calling, and kept in-frame beta chains. Identical CDR3 proteins give one entry, which carries the most common genes and DNA. Here the V and J calls rest on TCRdb's processing, not on the authors' analysis. Within this sample are 54,000 or so distinct CDR3 sequences, with less than 25% of them counted one time only. The ten largest make up around 5% of the sample.

Recombination connected TRBV6-5 to TRBJ2-7; TRBD1 aligns with 11 central bases. The starting material was PBMCs, obtained before treatment. The clonotype was recovered from a male donor with prostate cancer. The CDR3 region reads CASSYHARDRGIYEQYF. The DNA sequence follows: TGTGCCAGCAGTTACCACGCCCGGGACAGGGGGATATACGAGCAGTACTTC.